Shown below are 29 T cell receptor beta chains from a single sample sequenced in a study of T cell responses to AZD1222 COVID-19 vaccine. Measured with immunoSEQ multiplex PCR; TCRdb has only the in-frame clones, and not every one. The data hold about 200,000 clones, with around 88% observed a single time. The input for sequencing was peripheral blood, taken on day 0 of AZD1222 vaccination. Every receptor here comes from an adult in good health.

The V gene is TRBV6-5, the J gene TRBJ1-2; a weak D match, TRBD1 (5 bases). Per the germline V gene, CDR1 is MNHEY and CDR2 is SVGAGI. V lost 6 bases to trimming and J lost 8 bases, with 16 bases between them. CDR3 length equals 13 residues. CDR3 region: CASSYWGEEGYTF. The CDR3 region has the DNA TGTGCCAGCAGCTATTGGGGGGAGGAAGGCTACACCTTC.

The rearrangement uses TRBV5-6 and TRBJ1-5; no clear D. The germline CDR1 and CDR2 sequences are SGHDT and YYEEEE. The V and J ends lost 1 base and 4 bases respectively, with 9 bases between them. This CDR3 comprises 14 residues. The CDR3 reads CASSLLRGNQPQHF. In DNA form, the CDR3 reads TGTGCCAGCAGCTTGTTGAGAGGGAATCAGCCCCAGCATTTT.

This clone was recorded only once. The rearrangement uses TRBV7-9 and TRBJ2-4; 7 bases are shared with TRBD1. CDR1 is SEHNR, CDR2 FQNEAQ, per germline (reference sequence). The CDR3 covers 17 residues. V lost 2 bases, J lost 0 bases, and 7 bases stayed unmatched. CDR3 loop: CASSLQRTGVAKNIQYF. The CDR3 DNA sequence: TGTGCCAGCAGCTTACAGCGGACAGGCGTAGCCAAAAACATTCAGTACTTC.

The CDR3 loop is CASSQDHSNYGYTF. The CDR3, as DNA: TGTGCCAGCAGCCAAGATCACAGTAACTATGGCTACACCTTC. V is TRBV3-1 (or the pseudogene TRBV3-2) and J is TRBJ1-2; no clear D. Germline CDR1 LGHDT, CDR2 YNNKEL (reference sequence). V shed 0 bases and J shed 1 base, with 6 bases lying between them. The CDR3 extends over 14 amino acids.

This clone was found a few times. This rearrangement joins TRBV2 to TRBJ1-5, with TRBD1 as a possible D gene (6 bases). V was trimmed by 7 bases and J by 2 bases, leaving 18 bases between them. This CDR3 comprises 16 residues. The germline V gene has CDR1 SNHLY and CDR2 FYNNEI. In DNA, the CDR3 is TGTGCCAGCAAATCGCACAGGGAGATTGGCAATCAGCCCCAGCATTTT. It is translated as CASKSHREIGNQPQHF.

This clone was found once. Its ends do not fully match the called genes, so a read error is possible. The chain recombines TRBV5-1 with TRBJ2-7, with TRBD1 identical over 8 bases. The germline CDR1 and CDR2 sequences are SGHRS and YFSETQ. This CDR3 comprises 11 residues. CDR3 sequence reads: CASSPGQGQSF. CDR3 nucleotide sequence: TGCGCCAGCAGCCCCGGACAGGGTCAAAGCTTC. The whole variable domain, filled in from reference TRBV5-1 and TRBJ2-7, reads KAGVTQTPRYLIKTRGQQVTLSCSPISGHRSVSWYQQTPGQGLQFLFEYFSETQRNKGNFPGRFSGRQFSNSRSEMNVSTLELGDSALYLCASSPGQGQSFGPGTRLTVT.

This clone was seen a single time. The V gene is TRBV1, the J gene TRBJ2-3; the table gives TRBD1 as D, unverified against the DNA. TRBV1 is a known pseudogene. CDR3 length: 18 residues. The CDR3 loop reads CTSSQEYETVLLLDTQYF. The CDR3 bases are TGCACCAGCAGCCAAGAGTACGAGACAGTACTCCTCCTAGATACGCAGTATTTT.

This chain links TRBV28 with TRBJ2-5; 10 bases are a match to TRBD1. The length of the CDR3 is 15 residues. Germline V gives CDR1 MDHEN, CDR2 SYDVKM. The V segment lost 3 bases and the J segment 4 bases; nucleotides outside the gene matches: 5. The CDR3 protein is CASSFWDRGIETQYF. The CDR3 bases are TGTGCCAGCAGTTTTTGGGACAGGGGTATAGAGACCCAGTACTTC.

The gene calls are TRBV7-9 and TRBJ1-2; D is possibly TRBD1 (5 bases). Germline lookup yields CDR1 SEHNR and CDR2 FQNEAQ (reference sequence). Deletions cut 1 base from V and 7 bases from J, with 13 bases between. CDR3 size: 14 residues. The CDR3 DNA is TGTGCCAGCAGCTTAGAATCCTACCAGGGTGGCTACACCTTC. It is translated as CASSLESYQGGYTF.

This rearrangement joins TRBV15 to TRBJ1-2; 7 nucleotides line up with TRBD1. The V gene's germline CDR1 is LNHNV and CDR2 YYDKDF (reference sequence). J was trimmed by 4 bases and V by 5 bases; bases with no gene match: 16. This CDR3 is 17 amino acids long. The CDR3 nucleotides are TGTGCCACCAGCGACCATGGACAGGAGGGAAACCCCTATGGCTACACCTTC. This encodes CATSDHGQEGNPYGYTF.

The chain couples TRBV5-1 to TRBJ2-5; TRBD1 aligns across 12 bases. CDR1 is SGHRS and CDR2 is YFSETQ in the germline V gene. The ends lost 4 bases at V and 1 base at J; junction bases unmatched: 17. This CDR3 is built from 20 residues. The CDR3 DNA is TGCGCCAGCAGCGCCCCCTCCGGGACAGGGGGCCGCGGGGCCCAAGAGACCCAGTACTTC. This gives the protein CASSAPSGTGGRGAQETQYF.

V and J are TRBV2 and TRBJ2-3; a possible D gene is TRBD1 (6 bases). Germline V gene lookup returns CDR1 SNHLY and CDR2 FYNNEI. Trimming left V 7 bases short and J 5 bases short, with 7 bases between. This CDR3 is 11 amino acids long. Here the CDR3 DNA reads TGTGCCAGCACAGGGGAAGATACGCAGTATTTT. Translation: CASTGEDTQYF.

V and J are TRBV6-6 and TRBJ1-5, with a possible D match to TRBD1 (5 bases). The CDR3 spans 14 residues. In germline, CDR1 is MNHNY, CDR2 SVGAGI (reference sequence). Trimming removed 2 bases at V and 1 base at J, with 6 bases between. As DNA, the CDR3 is TGTGCCAGCAGTTACAGGGACAGCAATCAGCCCCAGCATTTT. Residues: CASSYRDSNQPQHF.

J is TRBJ1-1 and V is TRBV30, with D possibly matching TRBD1 (6 bases). Germline V lookup: CDR1 GTSNPN, CDR2 SVGIG (reference sequence). The CDR3 extends over 13 amino acids. V was shortened by 2 bases and J by 6 bases, with 13 bases between the two germline ends. The CDR3 reads CAWSPDRRAEAFF. As DNA, the CDR3 is TGTGCCTGGAGTCCGGACAGAAGGGCTGAAGCTTTCTTT.

This clone has only a few counts. The chain employs TRBV4-2 and TRBJ1-1; tentatively, D is TRBD1 (5 bases). The CDR3 length is 14 residues. V was shortened by 4 bases and J by 6 bases, with 15 bases between the two germline ends. Germline loops: CDR1 LGHNA, CDR2 YNFKEQ. Here the CDR3 reads CASSPPVRDAEAFF. The CDR3 DNA is TGTGCCAGCAGCCCCCCGGTAAGGGACGCTGAAGCTTTCTTT.

The chain has TRBV20-1 and TRBJ1-5; tentatively, D is TRBD1 (5 bases). V lost 3 bases and J 5 bases, leaving 23 bases between the germline ends. From germline, CDR1 is DFQATT and CDR2 SNEGSKA (reference sequence). The CDR3 is made up of 17 amino acids. DNA of the CDR3: TGCAGTGCTAGTCCCCCCCGGGGGGGGAAGGAGGATCAGCCCCAGCATTTT. Amino acids: CSASPPRGGKEDQPQHF.

The chain uses TRBV6-5 and TRBJ1-1; 8 bases fit TRBD1. The junction had 8 bases not matched to a gene; V was cut back by 0 bases and J by 11 bases. Germline V gene sequence: CDR1 MNHEY, CDR2 SVGAGI. This CDR3 has 14 residues. This CDR3 is CASSYSLSGQVAFF. The CDR3 DNA sequence: TGTGCCAGCAGTTACTCGTTGTCGGGACAGGTGGCTTTCTTT.

The rearrangement links TRBV9 to TRBJ2-5; TRBD2 matches at 7 bases. Germline-derived CDR1 and CDR2 are SGDLS and YYNGEE. The CDR3 length is 14 residues. V was clipped by 0 bases and J by 5 bases; unmatched bases: 4. The CDR3: CASSVGTREETQYF. CDR3 coding DNA: TGTGCCAGCAGCGTAGGGACTAGGGAGGAGACCCAGTACTTC.

This chain uses TRBV30 with TRBJ1-4; TRBD1 might be the D (6 bases). The CDR3 covers 12 residues. Germline CDR1 reads GTSNPN; CDR2 reads SVGIG (reference sequence). V lost 7 bases and J 2 bases, leaving 8 bases between the germline ends. In DNA form, the CDR3 reads TGTGCCTTGGACAGCACTAATGAAAAACTGTTTTTT. Encoded protein: CALDSTNEKLFF.

The rearrangement uses TRBV29-1 and TRBJ2-1; TRBD1 matches 7 bases. V gave up 7 bases and J gave up 8 bases; unmatched junction bases: 5. Germline CDR1 is SQVTM and CDR2 is ANQGSEA. This CDR3 contains 11 residues. In nucleotides, the CDR3 is TGCAGCGCCTCGACAGGGCATGAGCAGTTCTTC. Translation: CSASTGHEQFF.

The gene calls are TRBV3-1 (or the pseudogene TRBV3-2) and TRBJ2-7; perhaps TRBD1 as D (6 bases). The CDR3 is 14 amino acids. Trimming removed 1 base at V and 2 bases at J, with 9 bases between. From germline, CDR1 is LGHDT and CDR2 YNNKEL (reference sequence). CDR3 sequence: CASSQATGTYEQYF. The CDR3 region has the DNA TGTGCCAGCAGCCAAGCGACAGGTACCTACGAGCAGTACTTC.

This clone was seen a single time. The chain has TRBV27 and TRBJ2-1, with D possibly being TRBD2 (6 bases). The CDR3 is 14 amino acids. V lost 6 bases and J 3 bases, leaving 12 bases between the germline ends. Germline V lookup: CDR1 MNHEY, CDR2 SMNVEV (reference sequence). The CDR3 DNA is TGTGCCAGCAGGGACCCGGGACTCTACAATGAGCAGTTCTTC. This sequence encodes CASRDPGLYNEQFF.

The CDR3 spells CASKDRANTEAFF. The CDR3 DNA reads TGCGCCAGCAAGGACAGGGCGAACACTGAAGCTTTCTTT. V usage is TRBV10-2 and J usage is TRBJ1-1, with TRBD1 identical over 8 bases. Unmatched junction bases numbered 2, after V lost 7 bases and J lost 1 base. The CDR3 extends over 13 amino acids. Germline CDR1 WSHSY, CDR2 SAAADI.

This sequence joins TRBV18 and TRBJ1-5; D remains unclear. Deletions cut 4 bases from V and 0 bases from J, with 13 bases between. This CDR3 has 16 amino acids. CDR1 is KGHSH and CDR2 is LQKENI in the germline V gene. For the CDR3, the DNA is TGTGCCAGCTCACTTTCTACCAGGAATAGCAATCAGCCCCAGCATTTT. Translated, it gives CASSLSTRNSNQPQHF.

This chain connects TRBV15 to TRBJ1-2, with D tentatively TRBD1 (5 bases). The CDR3 has 16 amino acids. V was clipped by 4 bases and J by 3 bases, with 18 bases between them. Germline values: CDR1 LNHNV, CDR2 YYDKDF (reference sequence). Written as DNA, the CDR3 is TGTGCCACCAGCACCAGTTATAGGGGAGCCGACTATGGCTACACCTTC. Protein: CATSTSYRGADYGYTF.

The V call is TRBV15, the J call TRBJ1-4, with unresolved D. CDR1 is LNHNV and CDR2 is YYDKDF in the germline V gene (reference sequence). This CDR3 region has 13 residues. The V gene lost 2 bases and the J gene lost 8 bases, with 9 bases spanning the gap. The CDR3: CATSRQVLEKLFF. The CDR3 nucleotides are TGTGCCACCAGCAGACAGGTTTTGGAAAAACTGTTTTTT.

The rearrangement uses TRBV6-6 and TRBJ1-2; the match to TRBD1 covers 7 bases. Germline lookup yields CDR1 MNHNY and CDR2 SVGAGI (reference sequence). This CDR3 contains 16 residues. The trim removed 2 bases at V and 4 bases at J, leaving 10 bases unmatched. CDR3 sequence (DNA): TGTGCCAGCAGTTACGCAGGGGGGGGCTATGGCTATGGCTACACCTTC. This gives the protein CASSYAGGGYGYGYTF.

The rearrangement joins TRBV7-2 to TRBJ2-7; 7 positions match TRBD1. CDR1 and CDR2 (germline): SGHTA, FQGNSA. The CDR3 is 15 residues long. J gave up 0 bases and V 3 bases, and 5 bases lay outside the gene matches. The CDR3 protein is CASSFTGAGSYEQYF. DNA of the CDR3: TGTGCCAGCAGCTTTACAGGGGCGGGCTCCTACGAGCAGTACTTC.

The chain uses TRBV10-1 and TRBJ1-6; perhaps TRBD1 as D (6 bases). This CDR3 spans 14 amino acids. Trimming took off 0 bases at V and 7 bases at J, with 7 bases between the two ends. Germline V lookup: CDR1 WNHNN, CDR2 SYGVQD (reference sequence). The CDR3 DNA follows: TGCGCCAGCAGTGAGTCAGGGGGGAATTCACCCCTCCACTTT. Its protein is CASSESGGNSPLHF.